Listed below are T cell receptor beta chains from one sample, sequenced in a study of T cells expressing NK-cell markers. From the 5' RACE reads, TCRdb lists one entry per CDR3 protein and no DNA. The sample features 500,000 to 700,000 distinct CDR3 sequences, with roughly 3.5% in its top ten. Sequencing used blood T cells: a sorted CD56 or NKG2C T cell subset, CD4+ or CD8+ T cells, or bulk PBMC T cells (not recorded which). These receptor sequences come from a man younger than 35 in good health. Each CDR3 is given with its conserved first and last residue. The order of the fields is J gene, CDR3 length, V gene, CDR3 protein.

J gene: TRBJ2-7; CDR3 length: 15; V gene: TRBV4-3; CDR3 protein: CASSPRRGASYEQYF
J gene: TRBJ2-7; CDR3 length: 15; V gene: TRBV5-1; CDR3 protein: CASRRDTSPPYEQYF
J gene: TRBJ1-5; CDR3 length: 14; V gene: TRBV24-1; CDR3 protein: CATSGPWFDQPQHF
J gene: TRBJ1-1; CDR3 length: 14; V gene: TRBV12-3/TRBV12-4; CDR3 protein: CASSPRTVGTEAFF
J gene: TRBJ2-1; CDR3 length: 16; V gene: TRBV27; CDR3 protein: CASSHFTSRTYNEQFF
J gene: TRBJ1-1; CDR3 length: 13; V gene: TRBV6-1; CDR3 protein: CASSARDRGWTFF
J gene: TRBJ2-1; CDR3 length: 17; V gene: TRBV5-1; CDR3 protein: CASSLAQNPGTLNEQFF
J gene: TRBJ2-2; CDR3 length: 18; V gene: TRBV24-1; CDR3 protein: CATSDHSGRPSNTGELFF
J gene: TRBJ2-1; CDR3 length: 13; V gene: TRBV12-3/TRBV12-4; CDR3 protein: CASTKREGNEQFF
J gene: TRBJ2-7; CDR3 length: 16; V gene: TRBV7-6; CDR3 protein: CASSLFSSGSGYEQHF
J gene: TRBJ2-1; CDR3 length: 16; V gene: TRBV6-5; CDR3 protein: CASSYSDRKKGNEQFF
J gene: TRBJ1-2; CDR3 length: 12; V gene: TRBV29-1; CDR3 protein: CSVGDSPNGYTF
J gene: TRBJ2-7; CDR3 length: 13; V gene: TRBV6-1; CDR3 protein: CASLPGYSYEQYF
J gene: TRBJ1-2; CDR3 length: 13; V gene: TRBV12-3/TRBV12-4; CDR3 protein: CASSVQGLAGYTF
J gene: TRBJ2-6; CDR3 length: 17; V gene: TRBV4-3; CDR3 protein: CASSQEGDSSGANVLTF
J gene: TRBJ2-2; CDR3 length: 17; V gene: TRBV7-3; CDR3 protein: CASSLKPTSVYTGELFF
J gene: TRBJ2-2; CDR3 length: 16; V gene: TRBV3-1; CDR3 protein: CASSQGVSDRGGELFF